In this sample, the clone carrying this T cell receptor beta chain turned up a few times. This entry belongs to a study of cytomegalovirus exposure and HLA in healthy donors. The germline V gene has CDR1 LGHNA and CDR2 YNFKEQ. CDR3 size: 15 residues. Trimming stripped 3 bases from V and 2 bases from J, with 14 bases between. In the PCR, 60 Vbeta and 13 Jbeta primers were used. TCRdb keeps only in-frame clones here, not all; method: immunoSEQ multiplex PCR. This table has a few hundred thousand clones, almost 80% appearing once. The sequenced material came from PBMCs. The chain has TRBV4-2 and TRBJ2-7; weak D call: TRBD2 (6 bases). The receptor comes from a man aged 18 to 30 in good health and CMV-seronegative. The CDR3 DNA follows: TGTGCCAGCAGCCATGGGAGTGGCGGGGCCTACGAGCAGTACTTC. This gives the protein CASSHGSGGAYEQYF.